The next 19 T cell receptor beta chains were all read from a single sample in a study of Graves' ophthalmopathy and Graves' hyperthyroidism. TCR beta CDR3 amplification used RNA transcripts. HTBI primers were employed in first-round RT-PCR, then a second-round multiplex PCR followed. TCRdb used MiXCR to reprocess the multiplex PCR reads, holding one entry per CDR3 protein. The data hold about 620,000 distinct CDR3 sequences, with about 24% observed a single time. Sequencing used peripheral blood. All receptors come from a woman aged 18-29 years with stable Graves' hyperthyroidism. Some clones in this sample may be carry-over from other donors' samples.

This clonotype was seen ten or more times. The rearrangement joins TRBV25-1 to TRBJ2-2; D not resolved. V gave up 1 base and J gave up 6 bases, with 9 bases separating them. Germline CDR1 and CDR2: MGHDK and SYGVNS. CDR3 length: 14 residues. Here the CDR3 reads CASSESGRSGELFF. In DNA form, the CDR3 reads TGTGCCAGCAGTGAATCAGGACGCTCCGGGGAGCTGTTTTTT.

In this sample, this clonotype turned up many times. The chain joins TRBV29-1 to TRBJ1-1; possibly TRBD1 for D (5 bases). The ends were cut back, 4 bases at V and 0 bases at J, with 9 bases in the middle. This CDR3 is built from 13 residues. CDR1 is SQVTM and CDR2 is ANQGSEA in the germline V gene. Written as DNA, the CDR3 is TGCAGCGTTGGGCTGACAGTGAACACTGAAGCTTTCTTT. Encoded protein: CSVGLTVNTEAFF.

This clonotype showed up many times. CDR3 loop: CASDSRSSYNSPLHF. The CDR3 coding sequence is TGTGCCAGCGACTCTCGCAGCTCCTATAATTCACCCCTCCACTTT. This chain joins TRBV6-1 and TRBJ1-6; no clear D gene. Trimming left V 8 bases short and J 0 bases short, with 11 bases between. Germline V gene data show CDR1 as MNHNS and CDR2 as SASEGT. The CDR3 covers 15 residues.

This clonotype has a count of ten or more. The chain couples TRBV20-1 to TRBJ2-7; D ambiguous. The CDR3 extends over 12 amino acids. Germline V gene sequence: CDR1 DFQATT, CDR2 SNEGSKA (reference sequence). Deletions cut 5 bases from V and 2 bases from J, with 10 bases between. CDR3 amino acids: CSASSGPYEQYF. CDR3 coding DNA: TGCAGTGCTTCGAGTGGACCCTACGAGCAGTACTTC.

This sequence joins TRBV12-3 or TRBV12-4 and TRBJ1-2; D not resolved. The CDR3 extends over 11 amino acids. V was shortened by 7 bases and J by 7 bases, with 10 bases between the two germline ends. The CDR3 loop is CASTVGIGYTF. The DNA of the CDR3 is TGTGCCAGCACCGTAGGGATTGGCTACACCTTC.

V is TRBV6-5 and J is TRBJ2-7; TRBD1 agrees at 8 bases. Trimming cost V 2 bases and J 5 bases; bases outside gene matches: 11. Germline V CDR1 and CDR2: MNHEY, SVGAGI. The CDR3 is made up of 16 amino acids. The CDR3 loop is CASSYALGTGLDEQYF. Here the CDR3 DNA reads TGTGCCAGCAGTTACGCGCTCGGGACAGGTCTCGACGAGCAGTACTTC.

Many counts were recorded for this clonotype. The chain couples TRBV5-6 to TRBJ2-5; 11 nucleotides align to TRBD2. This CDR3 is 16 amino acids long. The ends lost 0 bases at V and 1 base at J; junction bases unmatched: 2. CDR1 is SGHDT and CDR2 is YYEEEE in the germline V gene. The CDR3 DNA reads TGTGCCAGCAGCTTGGTACTAGCGGGGGCCCAAGAGACCCAGTACTTC. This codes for CASSLVLAGAQETQYF. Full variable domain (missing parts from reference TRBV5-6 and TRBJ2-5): DAGVTQSPTHLIKTRGQQVTLRCSPKSGHDTVSWYQQALGQGPQFIFQYYEEEERQRGNFPDRFSGHQFPNYSSELNVNALLLGDSALYLCASSLVLAGAQETQYFGPGTRLLVL.

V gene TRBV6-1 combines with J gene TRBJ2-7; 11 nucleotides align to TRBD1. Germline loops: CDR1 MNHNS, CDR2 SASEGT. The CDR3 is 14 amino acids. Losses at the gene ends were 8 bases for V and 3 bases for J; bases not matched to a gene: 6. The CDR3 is CASEAGTGGYEQYF. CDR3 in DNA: TGTGCCAGCGAAGCCGGGACAGGGGGCTACGAGCAGTACTTC.

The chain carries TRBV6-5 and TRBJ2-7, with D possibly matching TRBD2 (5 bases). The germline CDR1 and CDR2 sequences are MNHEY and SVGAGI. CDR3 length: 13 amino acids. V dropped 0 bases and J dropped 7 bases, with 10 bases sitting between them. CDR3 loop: CASSYSPGREQYF. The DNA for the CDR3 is TGTGCCAGCAGTTACTCTCCGGGGAGAGAGCAGTACTTC.

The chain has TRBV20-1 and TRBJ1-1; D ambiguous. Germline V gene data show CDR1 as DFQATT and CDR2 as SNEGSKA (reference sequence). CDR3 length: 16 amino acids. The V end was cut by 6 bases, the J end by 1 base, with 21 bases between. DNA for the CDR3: TGCAGTGCCGGGCCAGGCCACGGCCTTTCGAACACTGAAGCTTTCTTT. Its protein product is CSAGPGHGLSNTEAFF.

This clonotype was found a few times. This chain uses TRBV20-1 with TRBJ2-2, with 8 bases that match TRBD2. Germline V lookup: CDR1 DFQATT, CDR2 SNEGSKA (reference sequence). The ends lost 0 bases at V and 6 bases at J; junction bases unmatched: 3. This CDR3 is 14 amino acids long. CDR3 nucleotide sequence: TGCAGTGCTAGAGATCGGGAGGGTTCCGGGGAGCTGTTTTTT. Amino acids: CSARDREGSGELFF.

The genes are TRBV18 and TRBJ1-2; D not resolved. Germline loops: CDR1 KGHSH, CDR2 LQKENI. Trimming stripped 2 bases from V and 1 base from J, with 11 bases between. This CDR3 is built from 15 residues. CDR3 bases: TGTGCCAGCTCACCAGCAACGGTGATTAACTATGGCTACACCTTC. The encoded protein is CASSPATVINYGYTF.

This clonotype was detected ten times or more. CDR3 DNA sequence: TGTGCCAGCAGTTACTGGACGGGGGTCACCGGGGAGCTGTTTTTT. It encodes CASSYWTGVTGELFF. The rearrangement joins TRBV6-2 or TRBV6-3 to TRBJ2-2, with D tentatively TRBD2 (6 bases). Trimming cost V 1 base and J 4 bases, with 10 bases left between them. This CDR3 is 15 amino acids long. CDR1 and CDR2 from the germline V gene are MNHEY and SVGEGT.

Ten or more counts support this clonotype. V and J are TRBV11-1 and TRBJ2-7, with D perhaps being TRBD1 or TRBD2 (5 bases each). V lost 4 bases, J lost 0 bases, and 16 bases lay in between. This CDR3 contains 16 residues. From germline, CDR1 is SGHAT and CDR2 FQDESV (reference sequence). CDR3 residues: CASSSLDGASSYEQYF. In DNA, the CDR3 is TGTGCCAGCAGCTCGCTCGACGGGGCGAGCTCCTACGAGCAGTACTTC.

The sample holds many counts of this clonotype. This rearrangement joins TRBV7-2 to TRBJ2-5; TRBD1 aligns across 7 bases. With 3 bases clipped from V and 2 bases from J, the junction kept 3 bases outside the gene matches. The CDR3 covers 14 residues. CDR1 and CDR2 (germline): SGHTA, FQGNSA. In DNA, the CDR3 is TGTGCCAGCAGCTTCCTGGGACAGCAAGAGACCCAGTACTTC. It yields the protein CASSFLGQQETQYF.

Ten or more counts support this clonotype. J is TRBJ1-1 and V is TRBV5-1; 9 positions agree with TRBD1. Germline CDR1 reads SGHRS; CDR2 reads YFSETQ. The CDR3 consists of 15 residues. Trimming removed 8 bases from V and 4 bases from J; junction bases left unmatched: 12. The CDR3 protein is CASRSVPDRGTEAFF. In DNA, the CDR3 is TGCGCCAGTAGATCGGTACCGGACAGGGGCACTGAAGCTTTCTTT.

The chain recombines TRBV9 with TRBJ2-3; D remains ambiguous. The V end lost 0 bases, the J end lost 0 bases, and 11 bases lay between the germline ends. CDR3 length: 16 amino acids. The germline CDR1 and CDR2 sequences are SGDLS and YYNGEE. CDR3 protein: CASSVGVGTSTDTQYF. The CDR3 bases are TGTGCCAGCAGCGTAGGGGTGGGAACTAGCACAGATACGCAGTATTTT.

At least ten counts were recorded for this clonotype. This CDR3 reads CASSFGGGGELFF. DNA for the CDR3: TGTGCCAGCAGTTTTGGGGGGGGCGGGGAGCTGTTTTTT. This chain links TRBV27 with TRBJ2-2, with 7 nucleotides matching TRBD2. CDR3 length: 13 residues. V lost 3 bases, J lost 7 bases, and 2 bases stayed unmatched. The V gene's germline CDR1 is MNHEY and CDR2 SMNVEV (reference sequence).

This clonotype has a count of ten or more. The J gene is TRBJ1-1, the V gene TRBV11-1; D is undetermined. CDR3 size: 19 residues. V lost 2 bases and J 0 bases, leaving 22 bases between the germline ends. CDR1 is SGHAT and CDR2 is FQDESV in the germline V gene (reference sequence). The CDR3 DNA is TGTGCCAGCAGCTTACATAGTCGGGGATACATCACAATGAACACTGAAGCTTTCTTT. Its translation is CASSLHSRGYITMNTEAFF.